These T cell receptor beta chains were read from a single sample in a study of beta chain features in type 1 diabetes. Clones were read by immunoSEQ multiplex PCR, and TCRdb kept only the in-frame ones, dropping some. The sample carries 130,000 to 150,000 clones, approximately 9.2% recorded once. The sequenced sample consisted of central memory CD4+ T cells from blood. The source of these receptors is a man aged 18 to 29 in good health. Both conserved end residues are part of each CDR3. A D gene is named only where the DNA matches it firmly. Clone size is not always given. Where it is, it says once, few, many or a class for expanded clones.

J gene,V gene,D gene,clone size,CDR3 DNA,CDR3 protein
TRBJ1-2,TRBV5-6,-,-,TGTGCCAGCAGCCCTATCCCCCAGACAGCCCTCTATGGCTACACCTTC,CASSPIPQTALYGYTF
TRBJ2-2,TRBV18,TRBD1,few,TGTGCCAGCTCACCTTTGGACAGGGTCCGTTCCGGGGAGCTGTTTTTT,CASSPLDRVRSGELFF
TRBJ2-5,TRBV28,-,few,TGTGCCAGCAGTCCCGATCGCAGAGAGACCCAGTACTTC,CASSPDRRETQYF
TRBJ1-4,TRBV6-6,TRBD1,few,TGTGCCAGCAGTCGAAGAGACAGGGCTGAAAAACTGTTTTTT,CASSRRDRAEKLFF
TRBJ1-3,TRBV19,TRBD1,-,TGTGCCACCAGACAGGGGGCTGGAAACACCATATATTTT,CATRQGAGNTIYF
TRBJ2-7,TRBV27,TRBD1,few,TGTGCCAGCAGACCGCAGTACTCGGGACAGGGAAAAGCCGAGCAGTACTTC,CASRPQYSGQGKAEQYF
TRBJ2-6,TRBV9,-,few,TGTGCCAGCAGCCTCTTAGCTGCTGGGGCCAACGTCCTGACTTTC,CASSLLAAGANVLTF
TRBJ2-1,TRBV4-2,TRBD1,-,TGTGCCAGCAGCCAAGAAGGGGCAGGGGGCTTCAATGAGCAGTTCTTC,CASSQEGAGGFNEQFF
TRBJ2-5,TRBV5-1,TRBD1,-,TGCGCCAGCAGTTTCAACAGGGGTGGGGAGACCCAGTACTTC,CASSFNRGGETQYF
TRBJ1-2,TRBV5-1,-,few,TGCGCCAGCGGCGAAAGGGAGGCTAACTATGGCTACACCTTC,CASGEREANYGYTF
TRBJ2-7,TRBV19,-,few,TGTGCCAGTAGTATAGAGGGCAGAACATACTACGAGCAGTACTTC,CASSIEGRTYYEQYF
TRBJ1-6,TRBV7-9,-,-,TGTGCCAGCAGCTTATCTCGAGGCGCGTGGAGCTCCTATAATTCACCCCTCCACTTT,CASSLSRGAWSSYNSPLHF
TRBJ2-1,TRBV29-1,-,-,TGCAGCGTTGAATCGGGCAATGAGCAGTTCTTC,CSVESGNEQFF
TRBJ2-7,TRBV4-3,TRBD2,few,TGCGCCAGCAGCCAAGATCTCGGCGGTAGCGGGGGCTCCTACGAGCAGTACTTC,CASSQDLGGSGGSYEQYF
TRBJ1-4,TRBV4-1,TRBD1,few,TGCGCCAGCAGCAAAGGGGGCTTTCGGGCAGAAAAACTGTTTTTT,CASSKGGFRAEKLFF
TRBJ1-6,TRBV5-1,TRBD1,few,TGCGCCAGCAGCTCGGACTCCGGGACAGGGGTTAATTCACCCCTCCACTTT,CASSSDSGTGVNSPLHF
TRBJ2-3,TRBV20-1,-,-,TGCAGTGCTAGAGAATCGGATACGCAGTATTTT,CSARESDTQYF